The sequence of this TCR beta chain was determined in a study of CD8+ T cells in alopecia areata. cDNA serving as the sequencing template came from extracted, reverse transcribed RNA. Generated by immunoSEQ multiplex PCR, the TCRdb table keeps only in-frame clones and is missing some. The sample consists of a few hundred thousand clones, 45% to 70% of them appearing once. Germline V gives CDR1 MNHEY, CDR2 SVGAGI. The CDR3 is made up of 13 amino acids. V shed 0 bases and J shed 4 bases, with 6 bases lying between them. A word on this clone: The antigen remains unidentified.

Sorted populations comprised CD4+ and CD8+ T cells obtained from PBMCs. Study conclusions and caveats: It was lesional scalp, especially alopecia totalis/universalis, that showed higher clonality than normal scalp.

Material: CD8+ T cells sorted from blood. This receptor was taken from a human donor in good health. The chain employs TRBV6-5 and TRBJ1-2; D not certain. In DNA form, the CDR3 reads TGTGCCAGCAGTTACTCGGCCCGCTATGGCTACACCTTC. It specifies CASSYSARYGYTF.